Given below is one TCR beta chain in context. This specimen comes from a study of PD-L1 blockade in urothelial cancer. Germline V CDR1 and CDR2: SGHRS, YFSETQ. The CDR3 has 14 amino acids. With 0 bases removed from V and 0 bases from J, the gap between germline ends came to 6 bases. The authors spiked synthetic TCR analog templates into each PCR. The method was immunoSEQ multiplex PCR; TCRdb's version includes in-frame clones alone and lacks a portion of them. This sample carries about 91,000 clones, 83% of them seen once, and the ten largest clones take around 7.7%. The time point: peripheral blood 6 weeks after treatment start.

This specimen consisted of PBMCs, obtained around atezolizumab (anti-PD-L1) treatment. This chain joins TRBV5-1 and TRBJ1-2; no firm D call. This clonotype was sampled from a man between 65 and 85 years old with urothelial cancer. The CDR3 here is CASSLDRANYGYTF. CDR3 DNA: TGCGCCAGCAGCTTGGATCGGGCTAACTATGGCTACACCTTC.